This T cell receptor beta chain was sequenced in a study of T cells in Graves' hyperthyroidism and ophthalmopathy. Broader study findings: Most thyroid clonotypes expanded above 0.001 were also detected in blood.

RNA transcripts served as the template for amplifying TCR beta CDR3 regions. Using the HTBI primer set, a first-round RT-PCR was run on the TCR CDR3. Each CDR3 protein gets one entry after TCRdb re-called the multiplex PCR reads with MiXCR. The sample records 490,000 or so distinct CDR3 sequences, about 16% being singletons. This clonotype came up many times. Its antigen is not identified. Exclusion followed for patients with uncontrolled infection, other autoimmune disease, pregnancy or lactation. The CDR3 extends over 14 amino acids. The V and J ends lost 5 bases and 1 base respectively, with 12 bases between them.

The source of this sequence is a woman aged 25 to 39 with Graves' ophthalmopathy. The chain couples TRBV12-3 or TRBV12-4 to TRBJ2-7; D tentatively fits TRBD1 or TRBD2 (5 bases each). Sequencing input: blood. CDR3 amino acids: CASSDYRTSYEQYF. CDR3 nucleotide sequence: TGTGCCAGCAGTGACTACAGGACATCCTACGAGCAGTACTTC.